A selection of T cell receptor beta chains follows, all from one sample in a study of OX40 agonist ivuxolimab in advanced cancers. The repertoire was sequenced with immunoSEQ multiplex PCR; TCRdb's copy has only in-frame clones and lacks some. The sample includes about 60,000 clones, around 85% of them seen just once. The source was CD4+ or CD8+ T cells sorted from blood, collected in a trial of the OX40 agonist ivuxolimab. These receptors came from an adult with an advanced solid tumor such as melanoma, head and neck, liver or kidney cancer. Each CDR3 is given with its conserved first and last residue.

CDR3aa	j_gene	v_gene
CASSQVGQGKNTEAFF	TRBJ1-1	TRBV14
CASSLEGGAPETQYF	TRBJ2-5	TRBV11-2
CASSYPEGRRTTEAFF	TRBJ1-1	TRBV6-5
CASSEAGQGAGEQYF	TRBJ2-7	TRBV6-1
CASSPLGPGTDTQYF	TRBJ2-3	TRBV7-2
CASSVGQGGTYGYTF	TRBJ1-2	TRBV9
CAWSPRGHFNEKLFF	TRBJ1-4	TRBV30
CSVQGAAEAFF	TRBJ1-1	TRBV29-1
CASRPQLNYGYTF	TRBJ1-2	TRBV19
CASSPLAGDDEQYF	TRBJ2-7	TRBV6-6
CASSTRQVTINQPQHF	TRBJ1-5	TRBV19
CATSRLPGETQYF	TRBJ2-3	TRBV15
CASSYSGQGGNTQYF	TRBJ2-3	TRBV6-5
CASRTGQRSWGGELFF	TRBJ2-2	TRBV19
CASRSSNQPQHF	TRBJ1-5	TRBV6-6
CASSQGWMGTEAFF	TRBJ1-1	TRBV4-1
CSVEAGLNTEAFF	TRBJ1-1	TRBV29-1
CASSQEPGQDNLYGYTF	TRBJ1-2	TRBV4-2
CASSKRTGPRTEAFF	TRBJ1-1	TRBV19
CASSLAGEQETQYF	TRBJ2-5	TRBV7-8
CAWTPLSVGTGNDARNEQFF	TRBJ2-1	TRBV30
CASSESGRNTEAFF	TRBJ1-1	TRBV10-1
CASSHAGTGFNEQFF	TRBJ2-1	TRBV4-3
CASRSQGQDGYTF	TRBJ1-2	TRBV6-1
CASSFLGVLQETQYF	TRBJ2-5	TRBV6-1
CASRTTGPDTQYF	TRBJ2-3	TRBV10-2
CASSSVQGLKGPQHF	TRBJ1-5	TRBV27
CASNLGAAPRDGYTF	TRBJ1-2	TRBV5-1
CASSSPGQVVPSF	TRBJ1-2	TRBV19
CASTPDTSYNEQFF	TRBJ2-1	TRBV5-1
CASSVGQGNGYTF	TRBJ1-2	TRBV9
CASSVMSSGATGELFF	TRBJ2-2	TRBV9
CASSQEGTGGLSGANVLTF	TRBJ2-6	TRBV4-2
CASSSGTSRGKNIQYF	TRBJ2-4	TRBV7-2
CASSPGTSGYGYTF	TRBJ1-2	TRBV9
CASSSTSRGLSYNEQFF	TRBJ2-1	TRBV5-4
CASSLQGAGETQYF	TRBJ2-5	TRBV19
CASSYESRSSTDTQYF	TRBJ2-3	TRBV6-5
CASSAKTGVPEQYF	-	TRBV7-2
CASSLGTATGELFF	TRBJ2-2	TRBV7-3
CASSPIGGTMNTEAFF	TRBJ1-1	TRBV18
CASSIPGRSYEQYF	TRBJ2-7	TRBV19
CASSQQGTNYGYTF	TRBJ1-2	TRBV5-5
CASSLEGTGWNTEAFF	TRBJ1-1	TRBV7-9
CASSFGTGVANYGYTF	TRBJ1-2	TRBV7-9
CASSLGGLGGNQPQHF	TRBJ1-5	TRBV5-1
CASSPRSATGELFF	TRBJ2-2	TRBV6-6